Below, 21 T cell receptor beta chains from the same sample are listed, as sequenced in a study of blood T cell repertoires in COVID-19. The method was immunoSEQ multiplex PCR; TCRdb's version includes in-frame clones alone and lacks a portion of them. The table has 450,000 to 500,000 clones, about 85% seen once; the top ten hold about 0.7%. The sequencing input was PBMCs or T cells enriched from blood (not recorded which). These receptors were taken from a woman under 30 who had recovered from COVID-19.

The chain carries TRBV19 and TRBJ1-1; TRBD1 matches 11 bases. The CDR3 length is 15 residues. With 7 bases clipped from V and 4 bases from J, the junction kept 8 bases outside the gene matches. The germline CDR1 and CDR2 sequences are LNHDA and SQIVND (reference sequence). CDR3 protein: CASMRTGGEGTEAFF. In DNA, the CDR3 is TGTGCCAGTATGCGGACAGGGGGCGAGGGCACTGAAGCTTTCTTT.

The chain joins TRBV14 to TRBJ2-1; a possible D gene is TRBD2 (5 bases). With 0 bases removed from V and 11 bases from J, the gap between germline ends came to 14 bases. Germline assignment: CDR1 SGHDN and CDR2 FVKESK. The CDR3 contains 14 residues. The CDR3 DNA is TGTGCCAGCAGCCAAGAGTTGGAGAGCGGAAAGCAGTTCTTC. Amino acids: CASSQELESGKQFF.

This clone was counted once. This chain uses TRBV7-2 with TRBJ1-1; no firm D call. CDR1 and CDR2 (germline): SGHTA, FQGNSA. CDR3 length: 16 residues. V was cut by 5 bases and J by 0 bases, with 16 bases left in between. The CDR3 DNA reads TGTGCCAGCAGCCGCGCCCAGCCGGGATTGAACACTGAAGCTTTCTTT. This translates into CASSRAQPGLNTEAFF.

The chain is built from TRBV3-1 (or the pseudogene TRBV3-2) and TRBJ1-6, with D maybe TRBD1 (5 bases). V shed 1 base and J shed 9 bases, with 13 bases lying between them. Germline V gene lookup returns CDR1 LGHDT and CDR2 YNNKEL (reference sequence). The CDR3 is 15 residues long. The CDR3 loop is CASSQVWDLRSPLHF. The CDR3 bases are TGTGCCAGCAGCCAAGTATGGGACTTGCGTTCACCCCTCCACTTT.

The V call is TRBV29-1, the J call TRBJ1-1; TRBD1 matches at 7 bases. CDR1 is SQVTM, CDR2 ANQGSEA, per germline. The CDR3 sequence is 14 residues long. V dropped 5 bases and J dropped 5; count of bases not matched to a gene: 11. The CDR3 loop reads CSVKWGAGGTEAFF. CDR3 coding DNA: TGCAGCGTTAAATGGGGGGCAGGGGGAACTGAAGCTTTCTTT.

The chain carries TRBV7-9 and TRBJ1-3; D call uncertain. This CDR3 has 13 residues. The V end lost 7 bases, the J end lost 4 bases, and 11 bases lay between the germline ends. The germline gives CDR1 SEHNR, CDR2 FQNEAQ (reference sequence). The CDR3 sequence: CASTQEAGNTIYF. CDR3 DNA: TGTGCCAGCACCCAAGAAGCAGGAAACACCATATATTTT.

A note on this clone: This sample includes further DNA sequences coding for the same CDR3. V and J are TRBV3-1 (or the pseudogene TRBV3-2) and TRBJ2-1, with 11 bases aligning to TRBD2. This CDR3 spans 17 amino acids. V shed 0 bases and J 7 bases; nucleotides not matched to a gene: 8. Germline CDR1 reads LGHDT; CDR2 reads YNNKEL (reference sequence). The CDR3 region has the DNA TGTGCCAGCAGCCAAGATCTGCCTAGCGGGGGGCGAAATGAGCAGTTCTTC. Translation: CASSQDLPSGGRNEQFF.

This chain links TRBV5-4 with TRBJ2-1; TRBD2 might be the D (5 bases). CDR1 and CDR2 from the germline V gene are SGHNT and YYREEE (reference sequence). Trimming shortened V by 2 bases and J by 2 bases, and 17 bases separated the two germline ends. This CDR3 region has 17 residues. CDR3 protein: CASSFPRVSGAYNEQFF. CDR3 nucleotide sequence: TGTGCCAGCAGCTTTCCTCGGGTCTCCGGGGCCTACAATGAGCAGTTCTTC.

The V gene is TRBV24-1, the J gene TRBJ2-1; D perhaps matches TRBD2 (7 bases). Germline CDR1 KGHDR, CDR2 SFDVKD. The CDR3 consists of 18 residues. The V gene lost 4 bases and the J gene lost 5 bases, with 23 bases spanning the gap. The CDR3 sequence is CATSDARGGGGPHNEQFF. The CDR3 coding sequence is TGTGCCACCAGTGACGCCCGAGGAGGCGGGGGCCCCCACAATGAGCAGTTCTTC.

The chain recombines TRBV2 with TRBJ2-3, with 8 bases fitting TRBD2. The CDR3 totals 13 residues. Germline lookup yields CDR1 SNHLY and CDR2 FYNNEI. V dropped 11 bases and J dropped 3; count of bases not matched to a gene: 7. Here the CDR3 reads CACPREGTDTQYF. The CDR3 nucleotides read TGTGCCTGCCCCCGGGAGGGAACAGATACGCAGTATTTT. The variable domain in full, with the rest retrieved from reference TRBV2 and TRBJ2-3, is EPEVTQTPSHQVTQMGQEVILRCVPISNHLYFYWYRQILGQKVEFLVSFYNNEISEKSEIFDDQFSVERPDGSNFTLKIRSTKLEDSAMYFCACPREGTDTQYFGPGTRLTVL.

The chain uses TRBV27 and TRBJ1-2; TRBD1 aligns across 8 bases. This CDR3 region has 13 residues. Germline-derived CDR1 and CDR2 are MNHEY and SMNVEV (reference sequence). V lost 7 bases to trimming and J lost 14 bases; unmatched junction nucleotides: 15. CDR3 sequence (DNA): TGTGCCAGCACCTGGTCATGGGACAGGAAATTGACCTTC. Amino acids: CASTWSWDRKLTF.

CDR3 in amino acids: CASSTYRADTQYF. The CDR3 nucleotides read TGTGCCAGTAGTACCTACAGGGCAGATACGCAGTATTTT. This chain joins TRBV19 and TRBJ2-3; D may be TRBD1 (6 bases). V lost 4 bases and J lost 4, with 9 bases in between. The CDR3 has 13 amino acids. Germline CDR1 reads LNHDA; CDR2 reads SQIVND (reference sequence). Using reference TRBV19 and TRBJ2-3 for the parts outside the CDR3, the full variable domain is DGGITQSPKYLFRKEGQNVTLSCEQNLNHDAMYWYRQDPGQGLRLIYYSQIVNDFQKGDIAEGYSVSREKKESFPLTVTSAQKNPTAFYLCASSTYRADTQYFGPGTRLTVL.

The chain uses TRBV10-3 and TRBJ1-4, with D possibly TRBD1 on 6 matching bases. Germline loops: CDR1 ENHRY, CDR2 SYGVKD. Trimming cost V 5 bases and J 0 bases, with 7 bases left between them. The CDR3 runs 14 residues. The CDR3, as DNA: TGTGCCATCAGTCCAGGGGCAACTAATGAAAAACTGTTTTTT. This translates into CAISPGATNEKLFF.

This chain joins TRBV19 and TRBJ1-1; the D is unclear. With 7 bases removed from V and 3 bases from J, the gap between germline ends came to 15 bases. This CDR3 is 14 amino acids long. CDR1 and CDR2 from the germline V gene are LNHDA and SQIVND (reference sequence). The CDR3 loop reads CASKIEGDYTEAFF. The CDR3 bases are TGTGCCAGTAAAATTGAGGGTGATTACACTGAAGCTTTCTTT.

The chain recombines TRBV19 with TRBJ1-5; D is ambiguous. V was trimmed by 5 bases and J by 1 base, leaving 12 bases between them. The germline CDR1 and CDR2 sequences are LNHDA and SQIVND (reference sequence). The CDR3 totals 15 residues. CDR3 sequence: CASSQTPPSNQPQHF. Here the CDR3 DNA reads TGTGCCAGTAGTCAAACTCCACCGAGCAATCAGCCCCAGCATTTT.

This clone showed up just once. DNA for the CDR3: TGTGCCTGGAGTGTAAGAGGGGGCGCGTATTCACCCCTCCACTTT. It yields the protein CAWSVRGGAYSPLHF. The V and J genes are TRBV30 and TRBJ1-6; 7 positions match TRBD1. With V trimmed by 0 bases and J by 8 bases, 7 bases remained unmatched. The CDR3 is 15 amino acids. Per germline, CDR1 GTSNPN and CDR2 SVGIG (reference sequence).

CDR3 DNA sequence: TGTGCCAGCAGCTTACAGACACACTCCTACAATGAGCAGTTCTTC. Translating it yields CASSLQTHSYNEQFF. V usage is TRBV7-2 and J usage is TRBJ2-1; D unclear. V lost 2 bases, J lost 0 bases, and 8 bases lay in between. Per germline, CDR1 SGHTA and CDR2 FQGNSA. This CDR3 is built from 15 residues. Using reference TRBV7-2 and TRBJ2-1 for the parts outside the CDR3, the full variable domain is GAGVSQSPSNKVTEKGKDVELRCDPISGHTALYWYRQSLGQGLEFLIYFQGNSAPDKSGLPSDRFSAERTGGSVSTLTIQRTQQEDSAVYLCASSLQTHSYNEQFFGPGTRLTVL.

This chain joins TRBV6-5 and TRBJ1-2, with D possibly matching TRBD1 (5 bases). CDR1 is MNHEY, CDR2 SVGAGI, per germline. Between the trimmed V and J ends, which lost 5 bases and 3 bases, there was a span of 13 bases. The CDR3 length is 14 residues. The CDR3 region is CASSPPGVDYGYTF. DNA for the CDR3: TGTGCCAGCAGTCCTCCGGGGGTGGACTATGGCTACACCTTC.

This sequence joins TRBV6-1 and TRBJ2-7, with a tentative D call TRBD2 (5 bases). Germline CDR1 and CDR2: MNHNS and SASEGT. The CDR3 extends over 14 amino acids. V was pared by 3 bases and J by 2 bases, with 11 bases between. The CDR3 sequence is CASSDRRGTYEQYF. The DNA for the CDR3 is TGTGCCAGCAGTGACCGCCGGGGAACCTACGAGCAGTACTTC.

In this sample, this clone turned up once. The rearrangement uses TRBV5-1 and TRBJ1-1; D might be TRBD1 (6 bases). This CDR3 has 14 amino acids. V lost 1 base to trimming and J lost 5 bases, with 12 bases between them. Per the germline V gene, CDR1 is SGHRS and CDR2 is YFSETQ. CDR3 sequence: CASSLTGLGTEAFF. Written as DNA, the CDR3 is TGCGCCAGCAGCTTGACAGGGTTGGGTACTGAAGCTTTCTTT.

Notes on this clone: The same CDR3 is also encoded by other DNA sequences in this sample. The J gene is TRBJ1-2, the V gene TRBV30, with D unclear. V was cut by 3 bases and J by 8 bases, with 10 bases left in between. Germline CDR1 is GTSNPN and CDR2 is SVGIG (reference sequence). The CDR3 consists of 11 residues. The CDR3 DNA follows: TGTGCCTGGAGCCCCGGGGAGGGCTACACCTTC. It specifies CAWSPGEGYTF. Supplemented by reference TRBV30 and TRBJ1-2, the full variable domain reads SQTIHQWPATLVQPVGSPLSLECTVEGTSNPNLYWYRQAAGRGLQLLFYSVGIGQISSEVPQNLSASRPQDRQFILSSKKLLLSDSGFYLCAWSPGEGYTFGSGTRLTVV.